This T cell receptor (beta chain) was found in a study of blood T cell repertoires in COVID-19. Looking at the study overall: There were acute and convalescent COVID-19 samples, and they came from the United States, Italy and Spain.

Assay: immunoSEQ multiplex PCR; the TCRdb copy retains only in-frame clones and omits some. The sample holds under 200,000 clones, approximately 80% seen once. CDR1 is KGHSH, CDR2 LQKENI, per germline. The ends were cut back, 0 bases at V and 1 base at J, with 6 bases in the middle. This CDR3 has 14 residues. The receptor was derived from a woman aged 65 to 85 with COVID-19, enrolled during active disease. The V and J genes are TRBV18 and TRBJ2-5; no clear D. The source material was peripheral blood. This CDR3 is CASSPPTSQETQYF. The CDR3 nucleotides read TGTGCCAGCTCACCACCCACCAGCCAAGAGACCCAGTACTTC.